The 20 T cell receptor beta chains given below trace back to one sample, sequenced in a study of blood T cell repertoires in COVID-19. Method: immunoSEQ multiplex PCR; TCRdb's copy keeps in-frame clones and lacks some. The table shows 150,000 to 200,000 clones, with roughly 80% occurring only once. Sequencing was done on a sample of peripheral blood. These receptors originate from a man in his 60s with active or convalescent COVID-19.

The chain has TRBV11-1 and TRBJ1-3; possible D gene TRBD1, 6 bases. This CDR3 comprises 14 residues. V shed 4 bases and J shed 1 base, with 8 bases lying between them. The germline gives CDR1 SGHAT, CDR2 FQDESV (reference sequence). The CDR3: CASSSTGSGNTIYF. The DNA of the CDR3 is TGTGCCAGCAGCTCAACAGGGTCTGGAAACACCATATATTTT.

The V call is TRBV28, the J call TRBJ1-1; D possibly corresponds to TRBD1 (5 bases). The CDR3 totals 12 residues. Trimming stripped 1 base from V and 7 bases from J, with 7 bases between. Looked up from germline, CDR1 is MDHEN and CDR2 is SYDVKM. The CDR3 is CASSLLGREAFF. CDR3 coding DNA: TGTGCCAGCAGTTTATTGGGGCGTGAAGCTTTCTTT. Full variable domain (rest looked up from reference TRBV28 and TRBJ1-1): DVKVTQSSRYLVKRTGEKVFLECVQDMDHENMFWYRQDPGLGLRLIYFSYDVKMKEKGDIPEGYSVSREKKERFSLILESASTNQTSMYLCASSLLGREAFFGQGTRLTVV.

This chain joins TRBV7-3 and TRBJ2-2; D not resolved. CDR1 is SGHTA, CDR2 FQGTGA, per germline. Between the trimmed V and J ends, which lost 5 bases and 5 bases, there was a span of 12 bases. The CDR3 has 14 amino acids. The CDR3 sequence is CASSQTPATGELFF. CDR3 nucleotide sequence: TGTGCCAGCAGCCAAACCCCAGCGACCGGGGAGCTGTTTTTT.

The chain joins TRBV25-1 to TRBJ2-2, with a tentative D call TRBD2 (7 bases). The V gene lost 7 bases and the J gene lost 4 bases, with 22 bases spanning the gap. The CDR3 length is 17 residues. Per germline, CDR1 MGHDK and CDR2 SYGVNS. CDR3 in amino acids: CASTSRGGPWGTGELFF. In nucleotides, the CDR3 is TGTGCCAGCACCTCGAGGGGGGGACCTTGGGGCACCGGGGAGCTGTTTTTT. The whole variable domain, remainder taken from reference TRBV25-1 and TRBJ2-2, is EADIYQTPRYLVIGTGKKITLECSQTMGHDKMYWYQQDPGMELHLIHYSYGVNSTEKGDLSSESTVSRIRTEHFPLTLESARPSHTSQYLCASTSRGGPWGTGELFFGEGSRLTVL.

The chain uses TRBV24-1 and TRBJ2-5, with 10 positions matching TRBD2. J gave up 6 bases and V 6 bases, and 6 bases lay outside the gene matches. The germline V gene has CDR1 KGHDR and CDR2 SFDVKD. The CDR3 spans 14 residues. The CDR3 DNA is TGTGCCACCAGTTCTAGCGGGAGTGTTAAGACCCAGTACTTC. Translation: CATSSSGSVKTQYF.

The genes are TRBV15 and TRBJ1-4; possible D gene TRBD1, 6 bases. This CDR3 has 17 amino acids. In germline, CDR1 is LNHNV, CDR2 YYDKDF (reference sequence). Trimming pared 0 bases from V and 5 bases from J, leaving 16 bases between. The CDR3 nucleotides read TGTGCCACCAGCAGAGATCTGAGGGCAGGGGAAAATGAAAAACTGTTTTTT. Residues: CATSRDLRAGENEKLFF.

There are many counts of this clone. This CDR3 is also generated by other DNA sequences in the sample. The V and J genes are TRBV10-3 and TRBJ2-1, with D maybe TRBD1 (6 bases). Germline V gene data show CDR1 as ENHRY and CDR2 as SYGVKD. This CDR3 has 15 residues. Between the trimmed V and J ends, which lost 2 bases and 1 base, there was a span of 9 bases. The CDR3 protein is CAISEPGVSYNEQFF. In nucleotides, the CDR3 is TGTGCCATCAGTGAGCCAGGGGTTTCCTACAATGAGCAGTTCTTC.

CDR3 in DNA: TGTGCCAGCAGCCAGGGGCGATTAAGCAATCAGCCCCAGCATTTT. This codes for CASSQGRLSNQPQHF. The chain is built from TRBV3-1 (or the pseudogene TRBV3-2) and TRBJ1-5, with D possibly TRBD1 on 5 matching bases. Trimming left V 3 bases short and J 1 base short, with 10 bases between. This CDR3 has 15 amino acids. CDR1 and CDR2 from the germline V gene are LGHDT and YNNKEL (reference sequence).

The CDR3, as DNA: TGTGCCAGCAGCCGGGGATATGAAGCTTTCTTT. This encodes CASSRGYEAFF. V usage is TRBV11-3 and J usage is TRBJ1-1; D call uncertain. The germline V and J ends were trimmed by 5 bases and 7 bases, with 8 bases remaining between them. The germline gives CDR1 SGHNT, CDR2 YENEEA. The CDR3 sequence is 11 residues long.

This chain uses TRBV19 with TRBJ2-1; 13 nucleotides match TRBD2. Trimming at V came to 7 bases and at J to 6 bases, leaving 6 bases not matched to a gene. The CDR3 runs 15 residues. CDR1 LNHDA and CDR2 SQIVND come from the germline V gene (reference sequence). The CDR3, as DNA: TGTGCCAGTACCGCGGGACTAGCGGGGCGCAATGAGCAGTTCTTC. This translates into CASTAGLAGRNEQFF.

This sequence joins TRBV27 and TRBJ2-3, with TRBD2 matching over 8 bases. This CDR3 has 19 amino acids. Germline CDR1 reads MNHEY; CDR2 reads SMNVEV (reference sequence). With 3 bases clipped from V and 2 bases from J, the junction kept 16 bases outside the gene matches. In nucleotides, the CDR3 is TGTGCCAGCAGTTTCAGCGGGAGTAAAATTTTGTGGACCACAGATACGCAGTATTTT. Protein product: CASSFSGSKILWTTDTQYF.

The chain has TRBV7-9 and TRBJ1-1, with no clear D. V lost 2 bases, J lost 6 bases, and 4 bases lay in between. In germline, CDR1 is SEHNR, CDR2 FQNEAQ (reference sequence). The CDR3 runs 11 residues. The CDR3 bases are TGTGCCAGCAGCTTACTCCCTGAAGCTTTCTTT. Its translation is CASSLLPEAFF.

V usage is TRBV6-1 and J usage is TRBJ2-3; D is perhaps TRBD2 (6 bases). V gave up 3 bases and J gave up 2 bases, with 15 bases separating them. Germline CDR1 reads MNHNS; CDR2 reads SASEGT. CDR3 length equals 16 residues. CDR3 amino acids: CASSDSKRAVTDTQYF. Written as DNA, the CDR3 is TGTGCCAGCAGTGATTCGAAGCGGGCCGTCACAGATACGCAGTATTTT.

This rearrangement joins TRBV7-2 to TRBJ1-5; maybe TRBD1 (5 bases). Trimming left V 5 bases short and J 0 bases short, with 17 bases between. Germline assignment: CDR1 SGHTA and CDR2 FQGNSA. CDR3 length: 17 residues. This CDR3 reads CASSPPQGTYSNQPQHF. The CDR3 DNA reads TGTGCCAGCAGCCCACCTCAGGGAACCTATAGCAATCAGCCCCAGCATTTT.

The chain joins TRBV5-1 to TRBJ1-1; D gene unclear. The CDR3 sequence is 14 residues long. Trimming removed 0 bases at V and 1 base at J, with 7 bases between. The germline V gene encodes CDR1 SGHRS and CDR2 YFSETQ. CDR3 sequence (DNA): TGCGCCAGCAGCTTGGGACTCCCGAACACTGAAGCTTTCTTT. As protein: CASSLGLPNTEAFF.

This clone was detected a few times. The chain is built from TRBV5-6 and TRBJ1-5; 7 bases line up with TRBD1. Germline-derived CDR1 and CDR2 are SGHDT and YYEEEE. V was pared by 3 bases and J by 6 bases, with 15 bases of the junction left unmatched. The CDR3 extends over 17 amino acids. In nucleotides, the CDR3 is TGTGCCAGCAGCTCGAGACAGGGCCCTAGCGACGGTCAGCCCCAGCATTTT. This gives the protein CASSSRQGPSDGQPQHF.

The sample holds a few counts of this clone. The chain carries TRBV6-5 and TRBJ2-7; 8 positions agree with TRBD1. Unmatched junction bases numbered 7, after V lost 6 bases and J lost 0 bases. The CDR3 is 15 amino acids. Looked up from germline, CDR1 is MNHEY and CDR2 is SVGAGI. CDR3 in DNA: TGTGCCAGCAGGAAGAGACAGGGGCACTCCTACGAGCAGTACTTC. As protein: CASRKRQGHSYEQYF.

The J gene is TRBJ1-5, the V gene TRBV21-1. TRBV21-1 represents a pseudogene. The CDR3 has 14 amino acids. CDR3 DNA: TGTGCCAGCAGCAAAAGGAGGGGCAATCAGCCCCAGCATTTT. This sequence encodes CASSKRRGNQPQHF.

The chain has TRBV2 and TRBJ1-5; D is unclear. The CDR3 contains 14 residues. V lost 3 bases and J 0 bases, leaving 6 bases between the germline ends. The germline gives CDR1 SNHLY, CDR2 FYNNEI. CDR3 DNA: TGTGCCAGCAGTGAGCGGAATAGCAATCAGCCCCAGCATTTT. Amino acid sequence: CASSERNSNQPQHF.

This rearrangement joins TRBV6-5 to TRBJ1-6; TRBD1 aligns across 9 bases. This CDR3 has 15 amino acids. With V trimmed by 6 bases and J by 9 bases, 9 bases remained unmatched. Germline V lookup: CDR1 MNHEY, CDR2 SVGAGI. The CDR3 DNA is TGTGCCAGCAGCCCCGGGGACAGGGAGGGTTCACCCCTCCACTTT. It is translated as CASSPGDREGSPLHF.